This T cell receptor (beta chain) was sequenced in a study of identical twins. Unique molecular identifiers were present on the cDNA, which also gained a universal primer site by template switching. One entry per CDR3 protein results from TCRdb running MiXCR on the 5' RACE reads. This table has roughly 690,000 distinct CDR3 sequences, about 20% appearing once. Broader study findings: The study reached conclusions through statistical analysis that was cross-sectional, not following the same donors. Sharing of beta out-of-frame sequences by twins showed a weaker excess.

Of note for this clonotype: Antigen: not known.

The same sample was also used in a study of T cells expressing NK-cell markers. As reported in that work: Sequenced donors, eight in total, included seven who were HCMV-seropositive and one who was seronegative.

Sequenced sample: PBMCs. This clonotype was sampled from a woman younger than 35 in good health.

Written as DNA, the CDR3 is TGTGCCAGCAGTTTAGGGACACGCACATACGAGCAGTACTTC. It specifies CASSLGTRTYEQYF. The genes are TRBV12-3 or TRBV12-4 and TRBJ2-7, with TRBD1 as a possible D gene (5 bases). CDR3 length equals 14 residues. V was shortened by 1 base and J by 4 bases, with 11 bases between the two germline ends.